Below, 21 T cell receptor beta chains from the same sample are listed, as sequenced in a study of shared clonotypes between healthy human individuals. Naive CD8 cells, CD45RO-negative and positively selected for CCR7, excluded terminally differentiated effector memory CD45RA+ cells. Using immunoSEQ multiplex PCR, the repertoire was profiled, and TCRdb retains in-frame clones only, with some absent. The sample contains nearly 600,000 clones, over 95% of which appear only once. Material for sequencing was naive CD8+ T cells sorted from blood. These receptors all stem from a woman aged 25 to 39 in good health.

The chain is built from TRBV14 and TRBJ1-1, with D hard to call. The ends were cut back, 1 base at V and 4 bases at J, with 16 bases in the middle. Germline CDR1 is SGHDN and CDR2 is FVKESK. This CDR3 comprises 16 residues. The CDR3 here is CASSQGRAGRITEAFF. Written as DNA, the CDR3 is TGTGCCAGCAGCCAAGGTAGGGCAGGCCGTATCACTGAAGCTTTCTTT.

The chain uses TRBV13 and TRBJ2-2; perhaps TRBD2 as D (6 bases). This CDR3 has 11 residues. Trimming took off 9 bases at V and 7 bases at J, with 9 bases between the two ends. The germline V gene encodes CDR1 PRHDT and CDR2 FYEKMQ (reference sequence). In DNA form, the CDR3 reads TGTGCCAGTCCAGCGGGCGGGGAGCTGTTTTTT. Translated: CASPAGGELFF. Drawing the rest from reference TRBV13 and TRBJ2-2, the complete variable domain is AAGVIQSPRHLIKEKRETATLKCYPIPRHDTVYWYQQGPGQDPQFLISFYEKMQSDKGSIPDRFSAQQFSDYHSELNMSSLELGDSALYFCASPAGGELFFGEGSRLTVL.

This chain uses TRBV10-3 with TRBJ2-7; 7 nucleotides match TRBD2. In germline, CDR1 is ENHRY, CDR2 SYGVKD. The CDR3 contains 12 residues. J was trimmed by 5 bases and V by 5 bases; bases with no gene match: 3. The CDR3 DNA is TGTGCCATCAGTCGGGAGGATGACGAGCAGTACTTC. Translating it yields CAISREDDEQYF.

This rearrangement joins TRBV28 to TRBJ1-2, with 8 bases that match TRBD1. Germline CDR1 is MDHEN and CDR2 is SYDVKM. J lost 3 bases, V lost 3 bases, and 9 bases had no gene match. The CDR3 contains 16 residues. This chain's CDR3 is CASSFFWDRPHYGYTF. DNA for the CDR3: TGTGCCAGCAGTTTTTTCTGGGACAGGCCTCACTATGGCTACACCTTC.

This rearrangement joins TRBV7-6 to TRBJ2-5, with unresolved D. Trimming took off 0 bases at V and 4 bases at J, with 9 bases between the two ends. Per germline, CDR1 SGHVS and CDR2 FNYEAQ. CDR3 length: 14 residues. The CDR3 loop reads CASSLAGFGETQYF. CDR3 coding DNA: TGTGCCAGCAGCTTAGCAGGGTTCGGAGAGACCCAGTACTTC.

A word on this clone: The identical CDR3 is also encoded by other nucleotide sequences in the sample. The CDR3 spells CASSAGRTDTQYF. The CDR3 nucleotides are TGTGCCAGCAGCGCCGGGAGAACAGATACGCAGTATTTT. This chain uses TRBV9 with TRBJ2-3; the D gene is possibly TRBD2 (6 bases). V shed 3 bases and J shed 3 bases, with 8 bases lying between them. This CDR3 spans 13 amino acids. The V gene's germline CDR1 is SGDLS and CDR2 YYNGEE.

The genes are TRBV5-6 and TRBJ2-1, with 13 bases identical to TRBD2. The CDR3 covers 18 residues. The V segment lost 4 bases and the J segment 8 bases; nucleotides outside the gene matches: 15. CDR1 is SGHDT, CDR2 YYEEEE, per germline. The CDR3 DNA is TGTGCCAGCAGCGTCCCACTAGCGGGAGGGCCAAAGCAATATGAGCAGTTCTTC. Translated, it gives CASSVPLAGGPKQYEQFF.

This sequence joins TRBV21-1 and TRBJ2-1; TRBD2, the D gene given by the table, was not confirmed from the DNA. TRBV21-1 is listed as a pseudogene. The CDR3 loop spans 16 amino acids. Written as DNA, the CDR3 is TGTGCCAGCAGCGGTCGACTAGCGGGAGATAACAATGAGCAGTTCTTC. This sequence encodes CASSGRLAGDNNEQFF.

This sequence joins TRBV28 and TRBJ2-7; 8 bases fit TRBD1. The CDR3 extends over 14 amino acids. The junction had 9 bases not matched to a gene; V was cut back by 6 bases and J by 5 bases. Looked up from germline, CDR1 is MDHEN and CDR2 is SYDVKM. This chain's CDR3 is CASRETGGGNEQYF. The CDR3 coding sequence is TGTGCCAGCAGAGAAACAGGGGGTGGGAACGAGCAGTACTTC.

The chain carries TRBV6-1 and TRBJ1-1; D is unclear. This CDR3 comprises 13 residues. The germline V gene encodes CDR1 MNHNS and CDR2 SASEGT. V was pared by 5 bases and J by 5 bases, with 12 bases between. The CDR3 is CASSTRLGTEAFF. The CDR3 nucleotides read TGTGCCAGCAGTACGCGTCTGGGGACTGAAGCTTTCTTT.

The rearrangement links TRBV28 to TRBJ2-5; either TRBD1 or TRBD2 may supply D (5 bases each). Judging by the DNA end, TRBJ2-7 fits better; the J call may be wrong. CDR1 MDHEN and CDR2 SYDVKM come from the germline V gene. The CDR3 covers 13 residues. The CDR3 sequence is CASTWDGSYEQYF. The CDR3 DNA is TGTGCCAGCACCTGGGACGGCTCCTACGAGCAGTACTTC.

The chain links TRBV9 to TRBJ2-1, with D possibly called TRBD1 or TRBD2 (5 bases each). V was trimmed by 6 bases and J by 0 bases, leaving 13 bases between them. CDR1 is SGDLS, CDR2 YYNGEE, per germline. This CDR3 has 15 residues. Here the CDR3 reads CASNPGASSYNEQFF. The DNA of the CDR3 is TGTGCCAGCAACCCCGGGGCGAGCTCCTACAATGAGCAGTTCTTC.

The V gene is TRBV7-9, the J gene TRBJ1-2; 7 bases are shared with TRBD1. V lost 0 bases to trimming and J lost 3 bases; unmatched junction nucleotides: 4. CDR3 length: 15 residues. Germline lookup yields CDR1 SEHNR and CDR2 FQNEAQ (reference sequence). The CDR3 nucleotides read TGTGCCAGCAGCTTAGCGGGTACAGGGGACTATGGCTACACCTTC. It specifies CASSLAGTGDYGYTF.

The rearrangement joins TRBV7-8 to TRBJ2-2; D is undetermined. Between the trimmed V and J ends, which lost 2 bases and 7 bases, there was a span of 11 bases. CDR3 length equals 14 residues. The V gene's germline CDR1 is SGHVS and CDR2 FQNEAQ. CDR3 in DNA: TGTGCCAGCAGCTTACTGGGTGGGGACGGGGAGCTGTTTTTT. It is translated as CASSLLGGDGELFF. Full variable domain (remainder filled in from reference TRBV7-8 and TRBJ2-2): GAGVSQSPRYKVAKRGQDVALRCDPISGHVSLFWYQQALGQGPEFLTYFQNEAQLDKSGLPSDRFFAERPEGSVSTLKIQRTQQEDSAVYLCASSLLGGDGELFFGEGSRLTVL.

The chain joins TRBV18 to TRBJ2-7; the match to TRBD1 covers 7 bases. The trim removed 0 bases at V and 0 bases at J, leaving 5 bases unmatched. CDR3 length: 16 amino acids. Germline V gene lookup returns CDR1 KGHSH and CDR2 LQKENI. CDR3 in amino acids: CASSPPKGASSYEQYF. The CDR3 DNA is TGTGCCAGCTCACCACCGAAGGGGGCTTCCTCCTACGAGCAGTACTTC.

CDR3 coding DNA: TGTGCCAGCAGCTTAGGACTAGCGGGAGTGTATTCCTCCTACGAGCAGTACTTC. This codes for CASSLGLAGVYSSYEQYF. The chain uses TRBV13 and TRBJ2-7; 11 nucleotides align to TRBD2. This CDR3 has 18 amino acids. The J segment lost 0 bases and the V segment lost 0 bases, leaving 7 bases of the junction unmatched. Germline assignment: CDR1 PRHDT and CDR2 FYEKMQ (reference sequence).

This chain connects TRBV27 to TRBJ1-1, with D perhaps matching TRBD1 (6 bases). Trimming stripped 4 bases from V and 3 bases from J, with 15 bases between. The CDR3 length is 15 residues. The germline gives CDR1 MNHEY, CDR2 SMNVEV (reference sequence). In DNA form, the CDR3 reads TGTGCCAGCAGTTCGCTTCAGGGGTTGGACACTGAAGCTTTCTTT. Translating gives CASSSLQGLDTEAFF.

The CDR3 loop reads CASSWVHGVRNEQFF. CDR3 DNA sequence: TGTGCCAGCAGCTGGGTGCATGGAGTACGGAATGAGCAGTTCTTC. The chain has TRBV13 and TRBJ2-1; D ambiguous. Per the germline V gene, CDR1 is PRHDT and CDR2 is FYEKMQ (reference sequence). Trimming shortened V by 4 bases and J by 7 bases, and 17 bases separated the two germline ends. The CDR3 spans 15 residues.

The chain carries TRBV19 and TRBJ2-6; TRBD1 matches 8 bases. The germline gives CDR1 LNHDA, CDR2 SQIVND (reference sequence). After removal of 5 bases from V and 0 bases from J, the junction contained 9 bases not matched to a gene. The CDR3 totals 18 residues. CDR3 amino acids: CASSDPGTGFSGANVLTF. The DNA of the CDR3 is TGTGCCAGTAGTGATCCCGGGACAGGTTTCTCTGGGGCCAACGTCCTGACTTTC.

The rearrangement links TRBV7-9 to TRBJ2-5, with 8 bases lining up with TRBD2. Germline V gene sequence: CDR1 SEHNR, CDR2 FQNEAQ (reference sequence). The junction had 10 bases not matched to a gene; V was cut back by 5 bases and J by 5 bases. The CDR3 extends over 15 amino acids. This CDR3 is CASSPLGPGGETQYF. CDR3 DNA: TGTGCCAGCAGCCCATTAGGCCCGGGGGGGGAGACCCAGTACTTC.

The rearrangement uses TRBV27 and TRBJ2-7, with unresolved D. Germline-derived CDR1 and CDR2 are MNHEY and SMNVEV (reference sequence). Trimming removed 9 bases at V and 2 bases at J, with 14 bases between. This CDR3 contains 13 residues. CDR3 nucleotides: TGTGCCAGTCGGTTCGGCAGAACCTACGAGCAGTACTTC. It encodes CASRFGRTYEQYF.